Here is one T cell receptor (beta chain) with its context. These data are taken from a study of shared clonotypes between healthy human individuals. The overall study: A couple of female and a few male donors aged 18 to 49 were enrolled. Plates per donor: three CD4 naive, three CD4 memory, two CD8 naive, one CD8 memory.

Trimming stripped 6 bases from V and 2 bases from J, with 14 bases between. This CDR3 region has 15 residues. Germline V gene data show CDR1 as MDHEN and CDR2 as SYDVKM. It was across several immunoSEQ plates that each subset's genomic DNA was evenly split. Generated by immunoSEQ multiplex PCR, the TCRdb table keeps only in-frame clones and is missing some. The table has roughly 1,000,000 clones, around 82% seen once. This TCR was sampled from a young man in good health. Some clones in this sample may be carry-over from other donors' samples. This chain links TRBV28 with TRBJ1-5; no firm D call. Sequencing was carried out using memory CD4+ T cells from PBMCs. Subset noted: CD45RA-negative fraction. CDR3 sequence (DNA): TGTGCCAGCAGCCCCCTGGGTGGCGGCAATCAGCCCCAGCATTTT. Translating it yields CASSPLGGGNQPQHF.